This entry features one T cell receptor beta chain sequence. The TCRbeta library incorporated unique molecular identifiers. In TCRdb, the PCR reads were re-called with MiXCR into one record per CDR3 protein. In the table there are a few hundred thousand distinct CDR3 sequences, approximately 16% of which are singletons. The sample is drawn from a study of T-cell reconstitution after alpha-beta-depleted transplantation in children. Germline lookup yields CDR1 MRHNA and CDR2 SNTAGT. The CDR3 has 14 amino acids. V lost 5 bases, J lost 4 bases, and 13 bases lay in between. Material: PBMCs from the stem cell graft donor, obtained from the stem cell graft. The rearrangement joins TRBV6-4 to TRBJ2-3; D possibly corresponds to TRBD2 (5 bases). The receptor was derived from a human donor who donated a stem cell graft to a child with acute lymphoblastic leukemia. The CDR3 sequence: CASSRTSTADTQYF. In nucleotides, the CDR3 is TGTGCCAGCAGTCGAACTAGTACGGCAGATACGCAGTATTTT.